Presented here are 8 T cell receptor beta chains from one specimen sequenced in a study of CD8 T cells in Susac syndrome. RNA amounts of roughly 0.5 to 1 ug underwent reverse transcription with random hexamers. From the immunoSEQ multiplex PCR reads, TCRdb called clonotypes with MiXCR, one entry per CDR3 protein. The sample records approximately 210,000 distinct CDR3 sequences, about 95% being singletons. Material: CD4+ T cells from PBMCs. The receptors here all came from a human donor with multiple sclerosis.

The chain couples TRBV5-1 to TRBJ1-2; D unclear. There are 11 residues in the CDR3. V lost 3 bases and J 6 bases, leaving 6 bases between the germline ends. Germline V gene lookup returns CDR1 SGHRS and CDR2 YFSETQ. This chain's CDR3 is CASSSLDGYTF. The CDR3, as DNA: TGCGCCAGCAGCTCCCTAGATGGCTACACCTTC.

The rearrangement links TRBV20-1 to TRBJ1-6, with D possibly matching TRBD1 (6 bases). V was shortened by 1 base and J by 13 bases, with 14 bases between the two germline ends. Germline CDR1 and CDR2: DFQATT and SNEGSKA (reference sequence). This CDR3 comprises 13 residues. The CDR3 loop reads CSARAQTDRPLHF. The CDR3 coding sequence is TGCAGTGCTAGAGCACAAACTGACAGGCCCCTCCACTTT.

The chain combines TRBV20-1 with TRBJ1-1; 7 nucleotides match TRBD1. The CDR3 has 11 residues. CDR1 is DFQATT and CDR2 is SNEGSKA in the germline V gene (reference sequence). V shed 3 bases, J shed 7 bases, and the junction held 2 bases outside the gene matches. CDR3 sequence reads: CSARRDSEAFF. In DNA, the CDR3 is TGCAGTGCTAGGAGGGACAGTGAAGCTTTCTTT.

This chain connects TRBV7-6 to TRBJ2-1, with 9 bases matching TRBD2. This CDR3 region has 13 residues. Germline V gene lookup returns CDR1 SGHVS and CDR2 FNYEAQ. V lost 5 bases and J lost 9; bases outside the gene matches: 5. The CDR3 DNA reads TGTGCCAGCAGCCAGGGGACTAGCATTGAGCAGTTCTTC. Amino acid sequence: CASSQGTSIEQFF.

The chain is built from TRBV5-4 and TRBJ2-3; D remains unclear. V gave up 2 bases and J gave up 2 bases, with 9 bases separating them. Germline V gene data show CDR1 as SGHNT and CDR2 as YYREEE (reference sequence). The CDR3 totals 14 residues. CDR3 protein: CASSLRLYTDTQYF. The CDR3 coding sequence is TGTGCCAGCAGCTTACGGCTCTACACAGATACGCAGTATTTT.

V is TRBV4-1 and J is TRBJ1-1; possible D gene TRBD1, 6 bases. Germline V gene sequence: CDR1 MGHRA, CDR2 YSYEKL. The length of the CDR3 is 13 residues. The V gene lost 0 bases and the J gene lost 8 bases, with 10 bases spanning the gap. In DNA form, the CDR3 reads TGCGCCAGCAGCCAAGAAATCGGGGGCGAAGCTTTCTTT. Its translation is CASSQEIGGEAFF.

V and J are TRBV7-9 and TRBJ1-4; D is unresolved. Trimming stripped 5 bases from V and 4 bases from J, with 11 bases between. This CDR3 is 14 amino acids long. Germline V lookup: CDR1 SEHNR, CDR2 FQNEAQ (reference sequence). CDR3 in DNA: TGTGCCAGCAGCCGACCCGGACGTAATGAAAAACTGTTTTTT. It codes for CASSRPGRNEKLFF.

This sequence joins TRBV20-1 and TRBJ1-4; the match to TRBD1 covers 7 bases. This CDR3 has 15 amino acids. The V segment lost 1 base and the J segment 4 bases; nucleotides outside the gene matches: 6. Germline V lookup: CDR1 DFQATT, CDR2 SNEGSKA (reference sequence). CDR3 sequence (DNA): TGCAGTGCTAGAGGCCGGCAGGGGGATAATGAAAAACTGTTTTTT. Amino acid sequence: CSARGRQGDNEKLFF.